These T cell receptor beta chains were read from a single sample in a study of early T cells in non-severe SARS-CoV-2 infection. TCRdb passed the 5' RACE reads through MiXCR, listing each CDR3 protein once. The sample shows some 96,000 distinct CDR3 sequences, 14% to 15% of them seen only once. The sequencing sample was made of whole blood. These TCRs come from an adult who was a healthcare worker with PCR-confirmed SARS-CoV-2 infection or an uninfected control (not recorded which). Each CDR3 is given with its conserved first and last residue. A D gene is named only where the DNA matches it firmly. Size values are once, few and many counts, or a class for expanded clones, and some rows have none.

J | size | D | length | V | CDR3 | DNA
TRBJ2-1 | few | TRBD1 | 15 | TRBV11-2 | CASSPPGQGLNEQFF | TGTGCCAGCAGCCCCCCGGGACAGGGGCTTAATGAGCAGTTCTTC
TRBJ2-2 | many | TRBD2 | 18 | TRBV7-6 | CASSLVASGRTDTGELFF | TGTGCCAGCAGCTTAGTCGCTAGCGGGAGAACGGACACCGGGGAGCTGTTTTTT
TRBJ2-7 | . | . | 13 | TRBV7-9 | CASSSLNAGEQYF | TGTGCCAGCAGCTCCTTAAATGCCGGGGAGCAGTACTTC
TRBJ2-1 | many | TRBD2 | 17 | TRBV5-1 | CASSLVLRVAGANEQFF | TGCGCCAGCAGCTTGGTTCTTCGGGTAGCGGGAGCCAATGAGCAGTTCTTC
TRBJ1-5 | many | . | 13 | TRBV14 | CASSQARNQPQHF | TGTGCCAGCAGCCAGGCCAGAAATCAGCCCCAGCATTTT
TRBJ2-3 | few | TRBD2 | 17 | TRBV10-3 | CAISATTGLAGTDTQYF | TGTGCCATCAGTGCTACAACGGGACTAGCGGGCACAGATACGCAGTATTTT
TRBJ2-7 | . | . | 14 | TRBV20-1 | CSARDTGTSREQYF | TGCAGTGCTAGAGACACCGGGACAAGTAGGGAGCAGTACTTC
TRBJ1-5 | many | . | 14 | TRBV21-1 | CASSTPSQTQPQHF | TGTGCCAGCAGCACGCCGTCACAAACCCAGCCCCAGCATTTT
TRBJ1-1 | few | . | 14 | TRBV12-3/TRBV12-4 | CASRIPGGNTEAFF | TGTGCCAGCAGAATTCCTGGGGGTAACACTGAAGCTTTCTTT
TRBJ2-3 | . | . | 16 | TRBV7-9 | CASAGVSGDDADTQYF | TGTGCCAGTGCAGGTGTTTCGGGAGATGACGCAGATACGCAGTATTTT
TRBJ1-5 | few | . | 14 | TRBV7-9 | CASSLPGFDKPQHF | TGTGCCAGCAGCTTACCAGGGTTTGATAAGCCCCAGCATTTT
TRBJ2-7 | few | . | 13 | TRBV5-6 | CASSFQGPYEQYF | TGTGCCAGCAGCTTCCAGGGACCCTACGAGCAGTACTTC
TRBJ2-5 | few | TRBD1 | 14 | TRBV11-2 | CASSPGQAAETQYF | TGTGCCAGCAGCCCGGGACAGGCTGCAGAGACCCAGTACTTC